The source of this TCR beta chain is a study of shared clonotypes between healthy human individuals. Whole-study results and caveats: Limited genetic and exposure-history diversity came from having few donors.

Ten immunoSEQ deep assay plates were used to sequence unsorted PBMC DNA. Sequencing used immunoSEQ multiplex PCR; TCRdb keeps in-frame clones, though not all of them. Found here are roughly 500,000 clones, 60% to 85% of them singletons; the top ten hold about an eighth. The germline CDR1 and CDR2 sequences are MDHEN and SYDVKM. This CDR3 is 14 amino acids long. In the case of this clone: The antigen is not known. An end of the junction differs from the germline gene, which may be a read error.

The rearrangement links TRBV28 to TRBJ2-7, with no clear D. This TCR was recovered from a woman aged 40 to 49 in good health. Some clones in this sample may be carry-over from other donors' samples. Input material: PBMCs. The chain's CDR3 is CASKMAPTSIYSAF. The CDR3 DNA follows: TGTGCCAGCAAAATGGCCCCTACGAGCATTTACTCGGCTTTC. Complete variable domain (other parts from reference TRBV28 and TRBJ2-7): DVKVTQSSRYLVKRTGEKVFLECVQDMDHENMFWYRQDPGLGLRLIYFSYDVKMKEKGDIPEGYSVSREKKERFSLILESASTNQTSMYLCASKMAPTSIYSAFGPGTRLTVT.